The sequence of this T cell receptor beta chain was determined in a study of Ad26.COV2.S vaccination and SARS-CoV-2 variants. Regarding treatment: around 19 received Ad26.COV2.S at low or high dose, single or two shots; several received placebo; per-sample allocation not given. Collection of the samples took place on day 63 after the first injection of vaccine or placebo. This adult donor, from Boston, was 18-55 years old. Germline V lookup: CDR1 PRHDT, CDR2 FYEKMQ (reference sequence). CDR3 length equals 15 residues. V gave up 5 bases and J gave up 2 bases; unmatched junction bases: 5. Notes on the study in general: Non-spike TCR breadth did not differ much between vaccine and placebo recipients.

Profiled with immunoSEQ multiplex PCR; TCRdb holds only in-frame clones, not every one. Of about 680,000 clones detected, roughly nine tenths appear once; the ten largest clones hold around 1.5%. In regard to this clone: Its matching antigen is unknown.

The sequence derives from a person between 18 and 65 years old who received the Ad26.COV2.S COVID-19 vaccine or a placebo. The sample here was peripheral blood, taken in a trial of Ad26.COV2.S vaccine versus placebo. The V and J genes are TRBV13 and TRBJ2-7; 11 nucleotides line up with TRBD2. The CDR3 sequence is CASSASGRPPYEQYF. DNA for the CDR3: TGTGCCAGCAGCGCTAGCGGGAGGCCCCCCTACGAGCAGTACTTC.